This TCR beta chain was found in a study of tumor and adjacent non-tumor tissue in lung cancer. No cell sorting was done before RNA was extracted from the tissue. This non-tumor lung sample came from over 3 cm beyond the tumor edge. CDR1 is DFQATT, CDR2 SNEGSKA, per germline (reference sequence). The V gene end was trimmed by 3 bases and the J gene end by 4 bases; junction bases not matched to a gene: 7. The CDR3 extends over 15 amino acids. Three rounds of nested PCR, following a modified ARM-PCR protocol, produced the TCRbeta library. TCRdb called the multiplex PCR reads again in MiXCR, with one record for every CDR3 protein. The sample consists of 40,000 to 50,000 distinct CDR3 sequences, around 60% of them appearing once.

The clonotype originates from a woman in her 70s with non-small cell lung cancer. The material sequenced was distant non-tumor lung tissue. V is TRBV20-1 and J is TRBJ2-2, with 8 positions matching TRBD1. In nucleotides, the CDR3 is TGCAGTGCTAGGGTGGGACAGGAGGTCACCGGGGAGCTGTTTTTT. Translation gives CSARVGQEVTGELFF.